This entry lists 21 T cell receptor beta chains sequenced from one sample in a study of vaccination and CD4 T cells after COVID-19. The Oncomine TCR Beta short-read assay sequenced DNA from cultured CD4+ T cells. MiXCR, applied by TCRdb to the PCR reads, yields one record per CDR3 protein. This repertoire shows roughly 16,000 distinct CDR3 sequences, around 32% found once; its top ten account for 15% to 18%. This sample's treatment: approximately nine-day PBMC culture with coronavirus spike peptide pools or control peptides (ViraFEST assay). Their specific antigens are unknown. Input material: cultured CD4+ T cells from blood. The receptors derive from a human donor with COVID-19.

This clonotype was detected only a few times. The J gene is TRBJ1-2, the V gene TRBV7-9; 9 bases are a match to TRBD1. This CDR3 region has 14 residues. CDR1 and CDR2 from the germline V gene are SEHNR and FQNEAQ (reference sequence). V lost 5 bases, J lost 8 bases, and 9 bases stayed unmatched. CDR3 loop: CASSRRTGGGGYTF. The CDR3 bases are TGTGCCAGCAGCCGGCGAACAGGGGGCGGGGGCTACACCTTC.

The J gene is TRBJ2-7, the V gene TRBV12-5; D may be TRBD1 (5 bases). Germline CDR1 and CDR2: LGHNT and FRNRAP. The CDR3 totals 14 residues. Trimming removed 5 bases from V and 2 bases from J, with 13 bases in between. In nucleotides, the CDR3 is TGTGCTAGTGGTCCCCGGACATCAACCTACGAGCAGTACTTC. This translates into CASGPRTSTYEQYF.

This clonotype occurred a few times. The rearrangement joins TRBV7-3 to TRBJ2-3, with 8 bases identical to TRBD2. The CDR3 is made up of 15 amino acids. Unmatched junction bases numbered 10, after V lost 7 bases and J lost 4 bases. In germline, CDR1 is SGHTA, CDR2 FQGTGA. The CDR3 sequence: CASTVAGKVADTQYF. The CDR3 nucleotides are TGTGCCAGCACCGTAGCGGGGAAGGTTGCAGATACGCAGTATTTT.

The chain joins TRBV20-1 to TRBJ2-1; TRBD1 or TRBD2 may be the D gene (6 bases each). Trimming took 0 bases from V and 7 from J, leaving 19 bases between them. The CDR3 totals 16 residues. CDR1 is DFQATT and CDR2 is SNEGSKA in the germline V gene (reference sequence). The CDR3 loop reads CSARDRRLGGRNEQFF. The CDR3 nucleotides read TGCAGTGCTAGAGATAGGAGACTAGGGGGTAGGAATGAGCAGTTCTTC.

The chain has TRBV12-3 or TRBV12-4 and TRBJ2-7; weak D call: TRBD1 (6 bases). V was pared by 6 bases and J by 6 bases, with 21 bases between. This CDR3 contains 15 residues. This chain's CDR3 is CASRLIQGSQGEQYF. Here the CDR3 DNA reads TGTGCCAGCAGACTCATACAGGGCTCCCAGGGCGAGCAGTACTTC.

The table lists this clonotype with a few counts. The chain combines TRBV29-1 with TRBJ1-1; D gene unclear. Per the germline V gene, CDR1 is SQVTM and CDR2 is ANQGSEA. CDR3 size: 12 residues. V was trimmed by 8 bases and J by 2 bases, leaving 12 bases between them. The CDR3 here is CSTSSGNTEAFF. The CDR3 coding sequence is TGCAGCACCTCTTCCGGTAACACTGAAGCTTTCTTT.

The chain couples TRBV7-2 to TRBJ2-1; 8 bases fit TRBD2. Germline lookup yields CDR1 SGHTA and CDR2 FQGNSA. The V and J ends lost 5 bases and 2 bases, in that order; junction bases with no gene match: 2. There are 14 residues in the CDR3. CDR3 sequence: CASSLTSAYNEQFF. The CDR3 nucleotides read TGTGCCAGCAGCCTGACTAGCGCCTACAATGAGCAGTTCTTC.

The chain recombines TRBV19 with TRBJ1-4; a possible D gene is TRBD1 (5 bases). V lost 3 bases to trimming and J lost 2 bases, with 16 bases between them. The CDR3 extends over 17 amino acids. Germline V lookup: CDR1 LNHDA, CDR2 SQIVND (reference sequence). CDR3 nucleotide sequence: TGTGCCAGTAGTATTGGGAGGAAAGGGGCGACTAATGAAAAACTGTTTTTT. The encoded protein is CASSIGRKGATNEKLFF.

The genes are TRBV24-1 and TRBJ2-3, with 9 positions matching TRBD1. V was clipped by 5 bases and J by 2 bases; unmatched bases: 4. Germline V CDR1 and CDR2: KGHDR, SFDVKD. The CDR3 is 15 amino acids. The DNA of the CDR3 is TGTGCCACCAGTGGCGGACAGGGGCCCACAGATACGCAGTATTTT. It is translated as CATSGGQGPTDTQYF.

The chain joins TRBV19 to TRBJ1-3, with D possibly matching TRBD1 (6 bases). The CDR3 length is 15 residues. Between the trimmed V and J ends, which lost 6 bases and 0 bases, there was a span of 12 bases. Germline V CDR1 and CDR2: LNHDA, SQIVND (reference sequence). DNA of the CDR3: TGTGCCAGTAGCGGACAGCTCTCCTCTGGAAACACCATATATTTT. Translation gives CASSGQLSSGNTIYF.

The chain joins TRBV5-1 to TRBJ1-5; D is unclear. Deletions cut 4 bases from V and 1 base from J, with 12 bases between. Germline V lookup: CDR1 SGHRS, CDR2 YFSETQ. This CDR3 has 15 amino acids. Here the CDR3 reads CASSLGGMSNQPQHF. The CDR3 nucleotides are TGCGCCAGCAGCCTCGGAGGGATGAGCAATCAGCCCCAGCATTTT.

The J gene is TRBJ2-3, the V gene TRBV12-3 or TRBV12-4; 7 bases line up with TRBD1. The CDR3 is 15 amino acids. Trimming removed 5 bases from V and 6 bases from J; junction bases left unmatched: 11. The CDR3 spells CASSPRTGVGDTQYF. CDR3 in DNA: TGTGCCAGCAGTCCCCGGACAGGAGTTGGGGATACGCAGTATTTT.

This CDR3 reads CSARRELFGTEAFF. The CDR3, as DNA: TGCAGTGCTAGACGAGAACTTTTCGGCACTGAAGCTTTCTTT. V gene TRBV20-1 combines with J gene TRBJ1-1; D gene unclear. Germline assignment: CDR1 DFQATT and CDR2 SNEGSKA (reference sequence). The CDR3 length is 14 residues. Trimming shortened V by 2 bases and J by 4 bases, and 14 bases separated the two germline ends.

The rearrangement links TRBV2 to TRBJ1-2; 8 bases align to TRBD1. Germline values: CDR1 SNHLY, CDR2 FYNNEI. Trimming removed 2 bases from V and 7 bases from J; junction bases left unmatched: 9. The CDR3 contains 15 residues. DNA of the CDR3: TGTGCCAGCAGTGAATCCGGACAGGGAAGGGGTGGCTACACCTTC. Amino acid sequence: CASSESGQGRGGYTF.

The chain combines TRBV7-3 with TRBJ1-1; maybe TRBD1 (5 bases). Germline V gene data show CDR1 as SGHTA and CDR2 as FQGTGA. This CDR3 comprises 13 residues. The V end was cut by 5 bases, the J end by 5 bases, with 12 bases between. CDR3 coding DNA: TGTGCCAGCAGCGGGGGGGGGGGGACTGAAGCTTTCTTT. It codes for CASSGGGGTEAFF.

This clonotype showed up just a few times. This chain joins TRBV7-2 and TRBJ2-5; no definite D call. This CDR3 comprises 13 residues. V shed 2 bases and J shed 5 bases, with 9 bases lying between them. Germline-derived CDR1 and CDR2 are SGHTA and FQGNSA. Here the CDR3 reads CASSLRSRETQYF. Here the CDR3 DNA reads TGTGCCAGCAGCTTAAGGTCGCGGGAGACCCAGTACTTC. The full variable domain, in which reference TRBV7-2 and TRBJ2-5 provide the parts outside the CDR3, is GAGVSQSPSNKVTEKGKDVELRCDPISGHTALYWYRQSLGQGLEFLIYFQGNSAPDKSGLPSDRFSAERTGGSVSTLTIQRTQQEDSAVYLCASSLRSRETQYFGPGTRLLVL.

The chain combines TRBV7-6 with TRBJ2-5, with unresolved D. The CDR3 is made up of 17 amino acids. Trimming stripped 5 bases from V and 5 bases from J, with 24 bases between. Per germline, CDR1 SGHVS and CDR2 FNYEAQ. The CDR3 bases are TGTGCCAGCAGCGACACGGTCCGAGATCTCAGGAAGGAGACCCAGTACTTC. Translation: CASSDTVRDLRKETQYF.

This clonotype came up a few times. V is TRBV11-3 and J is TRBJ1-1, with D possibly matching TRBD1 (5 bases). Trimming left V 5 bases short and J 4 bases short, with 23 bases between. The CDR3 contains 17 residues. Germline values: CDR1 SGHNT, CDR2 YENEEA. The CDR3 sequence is CASSLLGTLLGGTEAFF. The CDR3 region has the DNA TGTGCCAGCAGCCTGCTTGGGACCCTTCTCGGGGGCACTGAAGCTTTCTTT. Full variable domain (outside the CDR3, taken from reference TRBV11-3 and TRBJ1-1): EAGVVQSPRYKIIEKKQPVAFWCNPISGHNTLYWYLQNLGQGPELLIRYENEEAVDDSQLPKDRFSAERLKGVDSTLKIQPAELGDSAVYLCASSLLGTLLGGTEAFFGQGTRLTVV.

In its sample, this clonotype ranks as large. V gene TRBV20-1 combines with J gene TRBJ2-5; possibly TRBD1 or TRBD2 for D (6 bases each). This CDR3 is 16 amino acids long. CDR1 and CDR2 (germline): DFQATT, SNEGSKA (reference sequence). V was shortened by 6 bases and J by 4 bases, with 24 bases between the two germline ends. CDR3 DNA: TGCAGTGCCAGTCGTGTCGGGGGCTTTTCGGGAGAGACCCAGTACTTC. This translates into CSASRVGGFSGETQYF.

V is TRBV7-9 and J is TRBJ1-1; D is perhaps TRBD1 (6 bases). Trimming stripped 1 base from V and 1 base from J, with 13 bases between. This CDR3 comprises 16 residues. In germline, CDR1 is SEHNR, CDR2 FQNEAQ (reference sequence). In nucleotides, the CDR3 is TGTGCCAGCAGCTTAGGCCAGGGGTCGGGGAACACTGAAGCTTTCTTT. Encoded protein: CASSLGQGSGNTEAFF.

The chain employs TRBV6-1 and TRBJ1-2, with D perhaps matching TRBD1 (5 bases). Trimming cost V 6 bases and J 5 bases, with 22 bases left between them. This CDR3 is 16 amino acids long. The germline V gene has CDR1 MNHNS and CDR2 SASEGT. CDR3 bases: TGTGCCAGCAGAACCCCTGGGGGGGGGGGGATATATGGCTACACCTTC. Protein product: CASRTPGGGGIYGYTF.